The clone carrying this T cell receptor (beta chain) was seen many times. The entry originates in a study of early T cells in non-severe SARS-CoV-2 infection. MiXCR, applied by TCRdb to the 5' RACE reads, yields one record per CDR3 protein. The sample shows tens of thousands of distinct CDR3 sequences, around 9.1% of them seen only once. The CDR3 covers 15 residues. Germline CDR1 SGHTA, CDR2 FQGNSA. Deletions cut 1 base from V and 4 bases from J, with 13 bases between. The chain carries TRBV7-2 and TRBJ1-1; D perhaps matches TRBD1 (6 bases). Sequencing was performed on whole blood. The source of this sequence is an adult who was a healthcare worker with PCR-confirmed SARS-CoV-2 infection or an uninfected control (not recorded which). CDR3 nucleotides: TGTGCCAGCAGCTTAGTTCCAGGGGAGCGCACTGAAGCTTTCTTT. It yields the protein CASSLVPGERTEAFF. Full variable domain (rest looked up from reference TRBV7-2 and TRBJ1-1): GAGVSQSPSNKVTEKGKDVELRCDPISGHTALYWYRQSLGQGLEFLIYFQGNSAPDKSGLPSDRFSAERTGGSVSTLTIQRTQQEDSAVYLCASSLVPGERTEAFFGQGTRLTVV.